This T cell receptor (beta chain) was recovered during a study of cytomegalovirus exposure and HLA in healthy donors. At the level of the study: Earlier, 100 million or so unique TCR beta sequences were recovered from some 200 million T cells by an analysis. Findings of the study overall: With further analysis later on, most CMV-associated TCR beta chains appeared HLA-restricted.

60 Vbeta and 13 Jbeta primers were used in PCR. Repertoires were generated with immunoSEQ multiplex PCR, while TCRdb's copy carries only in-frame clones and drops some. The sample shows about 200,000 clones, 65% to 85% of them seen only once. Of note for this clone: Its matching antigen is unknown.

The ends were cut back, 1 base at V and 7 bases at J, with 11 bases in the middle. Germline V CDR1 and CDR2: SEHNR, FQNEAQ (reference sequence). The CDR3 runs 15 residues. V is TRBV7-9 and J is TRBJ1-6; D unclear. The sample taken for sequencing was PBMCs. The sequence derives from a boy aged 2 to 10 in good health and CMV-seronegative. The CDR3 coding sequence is TGTGCCAGCAGCTTAGTCTCAGAGCGAAATTCACCCCTCCACTTT. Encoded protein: CASSLVSERNSPLHF.